These T cell receptor beta chains were read from a single sample in a study of cytomegalovirus exposure and HLA in healthy donors. Sequencing was performed with immunoSEQ multiplex PCR; in TCRdb, only in-frame clones are kept and a portion is missing. This sample has 55,000 to 70,000 clones, with 75% to 95% found just once. Sequences were obtained from PBMCs. These receptors came from a woman in her 30s in good health and CMV-seronegative. Each CDR3 is given with its conserved first and last residue. Each record gives: D gene, V gene, clone size, J gene, CDR3 protein, CDR3 DNA. The D gene is left open where the match is weak. Size tells how often a clone was seen (once, few, many) or the class of an expanded clone, and some rows leave it out.

d_gene: -; v_gene: TRBV9; abundance: -; j_gene: TRBJ1-1; CDR3aa: CASSVDGQGWSEAFF; CDR3nt: TGTGCCAGCAGCGTAGATGGGCAGGGGTGGTCGGAAGCTTTCTTT
d_gene: TRBD1; v_gene: TRBV7-9; abundance: -; j_gene: TRBJ2-7; CDR3aa: CASSLGVAGGHYEQYF; CDR3nt: TGTGCCAGCAGCTTAGGTGTGGCAGGGGGCCACTACGAGCAGTACTTC
d_gene: TRBD2; v_gene: TRBV7-2; abundance: -; j_gene: TRBJ2-7; CDR3aa: CASSLIGGGYEQYF; CDR3nt: TGTGCCAGCAGCTTAATAGGCGGGGGCTACGAGCAGTACTTC
d_gene: TRBD1; v_gene: TRBV7-8; abundance: -; j_gene: TRBJ2-7; CDR3aa: CASSPGQTFGEQYF; CDR3nt: TGTGCCAGCAGCCCGGGACAGACCTTTGGCGAGCAGTACTTC
d_gene: -; v_gene: TRBV6-6; abundance: -; j_gene: TRBJ1-2; CDR3aa: CASSGPGQAHGYTF; CDR3nt: TGTGCCAGCAGTGGACCGGGACAAGCCCATGGCTACACCTTC
d_gene: -; v_gene: TRBV6-6; abundance: -; j_gene: TRBJ2-6; CDR3aa: CASSGARPGANVLTF; CDR3nt: TGTGCCAGCAGTGGGGCCCGGCCTGGGGCCAACGTCCTGACTTTC
d_gene: TRBD1; v_gene: TRBV4-2; abundance: -; j_gene: TRBJ1-5; CDR3aa: CASSLLGQGDFQPQHF; CDR3nt: TGTGCCAGCAGCCTACTAGGACAGGGAGATTTTCAGCCCCAGCATTTT
d_gene: -; v_gene: TRBV2; abundance: -; j_gene: TRBJ1-1; CDR3aa: CASSTQGIGTEAFF; CDR3nt: TGTGCCAGCAGTACCCAGGGAATCGGCACTGAAGCTTTCTTT
d_gene: TRBD2; v_gene: TRBV5-1; abundance: -; j_gene: TRBJ2-1; CDR3aa: CASSLSGGSNNEQFF; CDR3nt: TGCGCCAGCAGCTTGTCGGGCGGGAGCAACAATGAGCAGTTCTTC
d_gene: -; v_gene: TRBV23-1; abundance: -; j_gene: TRBJ2-6; CDR3aa: CASSQSAGSGANVLTF; CDR3nt: TGCGCCAGCAGTCAATCGGCAGGCTCTGGGGCCAACGTCCTGACTTTC
d_gene: TRBD2; v_gene: TRBV29-1; abundance: once; j_gene: TRBJ2-1; CDR3aa: CSGAPLAGGHNEQFF; CDR3nt: TGCAGCGGCGCCCCACTAGCGGGAGGGCACAATGAGCAGTTCTTC
d_gene: TRBD2; v_gene: TRBV7-2; abundance: -; j_gene: TRBJ2-1; CDR3aa: CASSFGLANEQFF; CDR3nt: TGTGCCAGCAGCTTCGGACTAGCAAATGAGCAGTTCTTC
d_gene: -; v_gene: TRBV5-4; abundance: -; j_gene: TRBJ2-2; CDR3aa: CASRDSRNTGELFF; CDR3nt: TGTGCCAGCAGGGACTCTCGGAACACCGGGGAGCTGTTTTTT
d_gene: TRBD2; v_gene: TRBV5-1; abundance: -; j_gene: TRBJ2-5; CDR3aa: CAGSEGAGGQETQYF; CDR3nt: TGCGCCGGCAGCGAGGGGGCGGGAGGGCAAGAGACCCAGTACTTC
d_gene: -; v_gene: TRBV6-6; abundance: -; j_gene: TRBJ2-3; CDR3aa: CATSRTSTDTQYF; CDR3nt: TGTGCCACCTCGCGGACTAGCACAGATACGCAGTATTTT
d_gene: TRBD1; v_gene: TRBV28; abundance: -; j_gene: TRBJ1-3; CDR3aa: CASSRTGGWEADGNTIYF; CDR3nt: TGTGCCAGCAGTCGGACAGGGGGCTGGGAAGCGGATGGAAACACCATATATTTT
d_gene: -; v_gene: TRBV28; abundance: -; j_gene: TRBJ2-7; CDR3aa: CASRERSDSYEQYF; CDR3nt: TGTGCCAGCAGAGAACGGAGCGATTCCTACGAGCAGTACTTC
d_gene: -; v_gene: TRBV7-6; abundance: -; j_gene: TRBJ2-2; CDR3aa: CASSLDEITGELFF; CDR3nt: TGTGCCAGCAGCTTAGATGAGATCACCGGGGAGCTGTTTTTT
d_gene: TRBD2; v_gene: TRBV11-3; abundance: once; j_gene: TRBJ2-1; CDR3aa: CASSFSGGFDNEQFF; CDR3nt: TGTGCCAGCAGCTTTTCGGGAGGGTTCGACAATGAGCAGTTCTTC
d_gene: -; v_gene: TRBV4-1; abundance: few; j_gene: TRBJ1-5; CDR3aa: CASSQGHSGSNQPQHF; CDR3nt: TGCGCCAGCAGCCAAGGGCACAGTGGGAGCAATCAGCCCCAGCATTTT
d_gene: TRBD2; v_gene: TRBV7-3; abundance: -; j_gene: TRBJ2-2; CDR3aa: CASSLSRLAGGKSGELFF; CDR3nt: TGTGCCAGCAGCTTATCGCGACTAGCGGGAGGGAAATCCGGGGAGCTGTTTTTT
d_gene: TRBD1; v_gene: TRBV28; abundance: -; j_gene: TRBJ1-5; CDR3aa: CASSLVAGGADQPQHF; CDR3nt: TGTGCCAGCAGTTTAGTAGCAGGGGGCGCGGATCAGCCCCAGCATTTT
d_gene: -; v_gene: TRBV7-2; abundance: -; j_gene: TRBJ1-5; CDR3aa: CASSSGFYQPQHF; CDR3nt: TGTGCCAGCAGCTCAGGGTTTTATCAGCCCCAGCATTTT
d_gene: TRBD1; v_gene: TRBV19; abundance: -; j_gene: TRBJ2-3; CDR3aa: CASSDAGQGVPLSTDTQYF; CDR3nt: TGTGCCAGTAGTGACGCCGGACAGGGGGTCCCCTTAAGCACAGATACGCAGTATTTT
d_gene: TRBD1; v_gene: TRBV6-1; abundance: -; j_gene: TRBJ2-7; CDR3aa: CASSESGTGGREQYF; CDR3nt: TGTGCCAGCAGTGAATCTGGGACAGGGGGCCGGGAGCAGTACTTC
d_gene: -; v_gene: TRBV5-4; abundance: -; j_gene: TRBJ1-6; CDR3aa: CASSTGGSSPLHF; CDR3nt: TGTGCCAGCAGCACTGGGGGCTCGTCACCCCTCCACTTT
d_gene: -; v_gene: TRBV2; abundance: -; j_gene: TRBJ2-5; CDR3aa: CASSEARGRDQETQYF; CDR3nt: TGTGCCAGCAGTGAAGCGCGGGGAAGGGACCAAGAGACCCAGTACTTC
d_gene: -; v_gene: TRBV5-6; abundance: -; j_gene: TRBJ2-1; CDR3aa: CASSTGGQEDNEQFF; CDR3nt: TGTGCCAGCAGCACGGGGGGACAGGAGGACAATGAGCAGTTCTTC
d_gene: -; v_gene: TRBV28; abundance: -; j_gene: TRBJ2-5; CDR3aa: CASSSPLETVEETQYF; CDR3nt: TGTGCCAGCAGTTCACCCCTGGAGACAGTAGAAGAGACCCAGTACTTC
d_gene: -; v_gene: TRBV7-2; abundance: -; j_gene: TRBJ2-1; CDR3aa: CASSSQRSSWDHEQFF; CDR3nt: TGTGCCAGCAGCTCGCAGCGGTCTTCCTGGGATCATGAGCAGTTCTTC
d_gene: -; v_gene: TRBV27; abundance: -; j_gene: TRBJ2-5; CDR3aa: CASRSNGHLQETQYF; CDR3nt: TGTGCCAGCAGATCCAACGGACACCTACAAGAGACCCAGTACTTC
d_gene: TRBD2; v_gene: TRBV19; abundance: -; j_gene: TRBJ2-2; CDR3aa: CASASLTPRGAGELFF; CDR3nt: TGTGCCAGTGCCTCCTTGACTCCCCGGGGGGCCGGGGAGCTGTTTTTT
d_gene: TRBD1; v_gene: TRBV7-8; abundance: -; j_gene: TRBJ1-5; CDR3aa: CASSLGQGGSQPQHF; CDR3nt: TGTGCCAGCAGCTTAGGACAGGGTGGGTCTCAGCCCCAGCATTTT
d_gene: -; v_gene: TRBV6-1; abundance: -; j_gene: TRBJ1-1; CDR3aa: CASSDGGARTEAFF; CDR3nt: TGTGCCAGCAGTGATGGGGGGGCGAGGACTGAAGCTTTCTTT
d_gene: TRBD2; v_gene: TRBV15; abundance: -; j_gene: TRBJ2-7; CDR3aa: CATSRAGGLDNYEQYF; CDR3nt: TGTGCCACCAGCAGAGCGGGCGGACTAGATAACTACGAGCAGTACTTC
d_gene: TRBD1; v_gene: TRBV5-1; abundance: once; j_gene: TRBJ2-5; CDR3aa: CASSLGRGRRETQYF; CDR3nt: TGCGCCAGCAGCTTGGGCAGGGGGCGCAGAGAGACCCAGTACTTC
d_gene: -; v_gene: TRBV28; abundance: -; j_gene: TRBJ1-2; CDR3aa: CASSSPRNSYYGYTF; CDR3nt: TGTGCCAGCAGTTCCCCCCGCAACAGTTACTATGGCTACACCTTC
d_gene: -; v_gene: TRBV23-1; abundance: -; j_gene: TRBJ2-2; CDR3aa: CASSLLAEGNTGELFF; CDR3nt: TGCGCCAGCAGTCTTCTCGCGGAGGGTAACACCGGGGAGCTGTTTTTT
d_gene: -; v_gene: TRBV9; abundance: -; j_gene: TRBJ1-4; CDR3aa: CASSVLGGSATNEKLFF; CDR3nt: TGTGCCAGCAGCGTATTGGGGGGTTCTGCAACTAATGAAAAACTGTTTTTT
d_gene: TRBD2; v_gene: TRBV18; abundance: once; j_gene: TRBJ2-7; CDR3aa: CASSPRPAGGIYEQYF; CDR3nt: TGTGCCAGCTCACCACGACCAGCGGGAGGGATCTACGAGCAGTACTTC
d_gene: -; v_gene: TRBV27; abundance: -; j_gene: TRBJ2-7; CDR3aa: CASSLYPIYEQYF; CDR3nt: TGTGCCAGCAGTTTATATCCCATCTACGAGCAGTACTTC
d_gene: TRBD2; v_gene: TRBV7-3; abundance: -; j_gene: TRBJ2-3; CDR3aa: CASSLRREGGTDTQYF; CDR3nt: TGTGCCAGCAGCTTAAGGCGGGAGGGAGGCACAGATACGCAGTATTTT
d_gene: TRBD2; v_gene: TRBV4-1; abundance: -; j_gene: TRBJ2-5; CDR3aa: CASSQRRTSGHQETQYF; CDR3nt: TGCGCCAGCAGCCAACGGAGGACTAGCGGGCACCAAGAGACCCAGTACTTC
d_gene: TRBD2; v_gene: TRBV19; abundance: -; j_gene: TRBJ2-2; CDR3aa: CASSPALLGGRNTGELFF; CDR3nt: TGTGCCAGTAGTCCTGCCCTCTTGGGCGGGAGGAACACCGGGGAGCTGTTTTTT
d_gene: -; v_gene: TRBV4-1; abundance: once; j_gene: TRBJ2-6; CDR3aa: CASSPGGSGANVLTF; CDR3nt: TGCGCCAGCAGCCCTGGCGGCTCTGGGGCCAACGTCCTGACTTTC
d_gene: -; v_gene: TRBV27; abundance: -; j_gene: TRBJ2-2; CDR3aa: CASSLEYRIPRELFF; CDR3nt: TGTGCCAGCAGTTTGGAATACAGGATCCCCAGGGAGCTGTTTTTT
d_gene: TRBD1; v_gene: TRBV9; abundance: -; j_gene: TRBJ1-2; CDR3aa: CASSLTGDGGYTF; CDR3nt: TGTGCCAGCAGCCTTACAGGGGATGGTGGCTACACCTTC
d_gene: -; v_gene: TRBV29-1; abundance: -; j_gene: TRBJ2-7; CDR3aa: CRVERAAYEQYF; CDR3nt: TGCAGAGTTGAGAGGGCCGCCTACGAGCAGTACTTC
d_gene: TRBD1; v_gene: TRBV4-1; abundance: -; j_gene: TRBJ1-4; CDR3aa: CASSRQGAGEKLFF; CDR3nt: TGCGCCAGCAGCCGACAGGGGGCAGGTGAAAAACTGTTTTTT
d_gene: TRBD2; v_gene: TRBV6-5; abundance: -; j_gene: TRBJ2-7; CDR3aa: CASSSPGLAGGYEQYF; CDR3nt: TGTGCCAGCAGTTCACCGGGACTAGCGGGAGGATACGAGCAGTACTTC
d_gene: -; v_gene: TRBV23-1; abundance: -; j_gene: TRBJ1-3; CDR3aa: CASSLQEGGAKGNTIYF; CDR3nt: TGCGCCAGCAGCCTACAGGAGGGGGGGGCAAAAGGAAACACCATATATTTT
d_gene: TRBD1; v_gene: TRBV5-1; abundance: few; j_gene: TRBJ1-1; CDR3aa: CASSLGQGYTEAFF; CDR3nt: TGCGCCAGCAGCTTGGGACAGGGCTACACTGAAGCTTTCTTT
d_gene: -; v_gene: TRBV9; abundance: -; j_gene: TRBJ1-1; CDR3aa: CASSVRDTNTEAFF; CDR3nt: TGTGCCAGCAGCGTACGGGACACCAACACTGAAGCTTTCTTT
d_gene: -; v_gene: TRBV28; abundance: -; j_gene: TRBJ2-5; CDR3aa: CASSVPDRYQETQYF; CDR3nt: TGTGCCAGCTCCGTCCCAGATCGTTACCAAGAGACCCAGTACTTC
d_gene: TRBD1; v_gene: TRBV28; abundance: -; j_gene: TRBJ1-5; CDR3aa: CASSLSPRTGHQPQHF; CDR3nt: TGTGCCAGCAGTTTATCCCCCCGGACAGGTCATCAGCCCCAGCATTTT
d_gene: -; v_gene: TRBV7-9; abundance: -; j_gene: TRBJ1-4; CDR3aa: CASSSAVDEKLFF; CDR3nt: TGTGCCAGCAGCTCCGCGGTCGACGAAAAACTGTTTTTT